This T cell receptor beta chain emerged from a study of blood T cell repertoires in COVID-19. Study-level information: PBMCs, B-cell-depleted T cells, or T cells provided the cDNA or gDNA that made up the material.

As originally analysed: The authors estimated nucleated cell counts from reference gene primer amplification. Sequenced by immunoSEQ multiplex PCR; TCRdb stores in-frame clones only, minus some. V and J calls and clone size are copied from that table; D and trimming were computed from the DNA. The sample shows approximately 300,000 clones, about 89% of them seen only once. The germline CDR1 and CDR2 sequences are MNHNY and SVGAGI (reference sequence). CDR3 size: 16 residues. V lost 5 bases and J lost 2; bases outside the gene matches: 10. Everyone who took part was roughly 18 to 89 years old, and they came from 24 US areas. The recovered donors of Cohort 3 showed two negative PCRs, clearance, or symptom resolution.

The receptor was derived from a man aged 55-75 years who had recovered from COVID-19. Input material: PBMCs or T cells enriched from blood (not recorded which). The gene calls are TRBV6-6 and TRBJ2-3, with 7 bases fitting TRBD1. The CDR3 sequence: CASSRQGSPLTDTQYF. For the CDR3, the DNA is TGTGCCAGCAGTCGACAGGGCAGCCCCCTCACAGATACGCAGTATTTT.